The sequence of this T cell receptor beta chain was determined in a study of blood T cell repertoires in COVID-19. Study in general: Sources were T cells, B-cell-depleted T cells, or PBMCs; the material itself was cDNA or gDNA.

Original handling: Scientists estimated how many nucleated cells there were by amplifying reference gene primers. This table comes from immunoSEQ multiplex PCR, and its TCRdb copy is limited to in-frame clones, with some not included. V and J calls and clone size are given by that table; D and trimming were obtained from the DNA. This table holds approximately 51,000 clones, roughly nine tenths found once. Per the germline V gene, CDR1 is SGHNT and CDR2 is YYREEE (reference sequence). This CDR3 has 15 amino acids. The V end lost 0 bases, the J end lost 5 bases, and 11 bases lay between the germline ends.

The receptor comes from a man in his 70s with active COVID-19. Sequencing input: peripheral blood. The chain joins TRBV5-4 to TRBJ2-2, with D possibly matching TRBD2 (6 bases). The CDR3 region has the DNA TGTGCCAGCAGCTTGGGGGGGGACCGAACCGGGGAGCTGTTTTTT. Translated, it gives CASSLGGDRTGELFF.